This TCR beta chain comes out of a study of beta chain features in type 1 diabetes (dated 2018 in TCRdb). The study in broad terms: No differences in mean age, gender distribution, total cell number or subset yield were found between patients and healthy donors. Whereas all 30 or so donors provided naive and central memory subsets, regulatory and stem cell-like memory subsets were isolated from just 8 patients and about 8 healthy donors. A total of 85 million to 140 million sorted cells were examined across all samples, and a strong correlation was observed between cell number per subset and RNA yield. In the study, recently diagnosed type 1 diabetes patients and matched healthy donors were compared on the TCRB repertoires of their sorted circulating CD4+ T cell subsets.

Each donor gave one peripheral blood draw, averaging roughly 100 mL, which was collected into heparinised tubes. Naive, central memory, regulatory and stem cell-like memory CD4+ T cells were sorted on a BD FACSAria II using a panel including CD45RO, CCR7, CD25, CD127, CD95 and CD27. Purity was above 98% for every sorted population. Right away, PBMCs were isolated by Lymphoprep density gradient centrifugation and were stained directly, with no culture step. To minimize batch effects, samples were stained and sorted in pairs, one healthy donor with one patient per experiment. All of the isolated RNA was reverse transcribed with the High Capacity cDNA Reverse Transcription Kit, so expressed TCRB transcripts were sequenced. Naive, central memory and regulatory T cell samples underwent deep immunoSEQ sequencing, averaging about 3.57 million total reads per sample. Sorted cells were lysed in RLT buffer, and RNA was extracted using DNase-treated RNeasy Micro or Mini kits according to cell number. To prevent cross-contamination, every cell subset was processed on its own, while patient and healthy donor samples were processed together. The immunoSEQ multiplex PCR was used to amplify TCRB sequences from cDNA, generating 87-bp fragments that spanned the CDR3 region. The amplicons were sequenced using the Illumina HiSeq platform. The authors processed their data as follows. PCR bias was computationally corrected using synthetic template baselines, reads within Hamming distance 2 were collapsed, and singletons that could not be merged were discarded. Reads were aligned against IMGT to assign V, D and J genes, CDR3 length and insertions or deletions at six rearrangement sites. Within each subset, clonotype counts were normalized to sorted cell number, and only after that were true diversity and Gini coefficients computed with the tcR R package. Repertoire sharing was quantified using the overlap coefficient calculated on TCRB nucleotide sequences. TCRdb mirrors the immuneACCESS table, restricted to in-frame sequences. Some clones are absent from its copies; in checked studies, under half trace to an unresolved V gene, and the reason for the others is unknown. The V and J calls and clone size are taken from that table; D and trimming were inferred from the DNA. For this sample the table gives around 170,000 clones, of which roughly 10% were detected only once. The ten largest account for under 0.85% of the sample.

This clone has more than one count but fewer than ten. Its cognate antigen has yet to be identified. The junction shows a germline mismatch at one end, possibly a read error. The full study reports these points: At VDJ recombination sites, type 1 diabetes patients had fewer insertions and more deleted nucleotides, which implies abnormalities in thymic rearrangement. Because cDNA was sequenced instead of genomic DNA, highly expressing activated cells could be over-represented, though the groups showed no difference in activation or CD3 levels. HLA sub-analyses involved small numbers of individuals, so any influence of HLA type on TCRB rearrangement remained unresolved. In all four CD4+ subsets, TCRB CDR3 length was moderately but significantly shorter in type 1 diabetes patients. Naive, central memory and regulatory TCRB repertoires appeared more similar among patients than among healthy donors. Shorter templates might have been favored by PCR, but patient and control samples were amplified and corrected together, so both groups would have been affected equally by any skew.

Material for sequencing was central memory CD4+ T cells from blood. This receptor was identified in a woman in her thirties with type 1 diabetes.

CDR3 loop: CASRGPPYKLSDNEQFF. The nucleotide sequence is given as TGTGCCAGCAGGGGGCCGCCTTACAAACTCTCCGACAATGAGCAGTTCTTC. The V gene is TRBV2 and the J gene is TRBJ2-1, and possibly TRBD1, on 5 matching bases. Sequences SNHLY (CDR1) and FYNNEI (CDR2) are obtained from the germline V gene. Spanning cysteine to phenylalanine, the CDR3 consists of 17 amino acids. Only the CDR3 portion is preserved as DNA: 51 bases, with reading frame beginning at the first base.